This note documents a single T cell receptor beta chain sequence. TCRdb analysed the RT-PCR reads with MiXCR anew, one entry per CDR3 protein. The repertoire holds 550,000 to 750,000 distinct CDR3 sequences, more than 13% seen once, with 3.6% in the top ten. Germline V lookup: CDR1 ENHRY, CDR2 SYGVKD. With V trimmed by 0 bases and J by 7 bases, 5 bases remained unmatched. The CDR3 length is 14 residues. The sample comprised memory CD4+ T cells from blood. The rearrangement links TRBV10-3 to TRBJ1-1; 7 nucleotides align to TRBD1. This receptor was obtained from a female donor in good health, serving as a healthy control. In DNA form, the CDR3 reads TGTGCCATCAGTGAGTCCACCGGGACAGATGAAGCTTTCTTT. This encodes CAISESTGTDEAFF.